This T cell receptor beta chain comes out of a study of vaccination effects on CD4 cells after COVID-19. Trimming took 8 bases from V and 15 from J; bases not matched to a gene: 13. The germline gives CDR1 SQVTM, CDR2 ANQGSEA. CDR3 length: 13 residues. Investigators separated out CD4+ T cells once 10 days of culture had passed. Nucleocapsid antibodies stayed negative before and after vaccination, showing no earlier SARS-CoV-2 infection. Sequencing used immunoSEQ multiplex PCR; TCRdb keeps in-frame clones, though not all of them. The sample records 45,000 to 60,000 clones, about three quarters being singletons. As for this clone: Its antigen is undetermined.

The chain links TRBV29-1 to TRBJ2-1; TRBD2 aligns across 13 bases. This sequence originates from a human donor who received a COVID-19 vaccine. Sequences were derived from CD4+ T cells from PBMCs cultured without peptide, sampled before COVID-19 vaccination. The CDR3, as DNA: TGCAGCTCCGAGAAGACTAGCGGGGGGAGGGGGTTCTTC. This gives the protein CSSEKTSGGRGFF.